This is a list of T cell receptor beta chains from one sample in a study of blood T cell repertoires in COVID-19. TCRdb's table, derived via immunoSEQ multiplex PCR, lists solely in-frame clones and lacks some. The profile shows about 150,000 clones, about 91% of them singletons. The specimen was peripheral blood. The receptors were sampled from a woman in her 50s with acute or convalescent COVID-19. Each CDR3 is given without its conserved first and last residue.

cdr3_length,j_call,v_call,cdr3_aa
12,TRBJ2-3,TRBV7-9,ASSSSAHPDTQY
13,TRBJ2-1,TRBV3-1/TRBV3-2,ASSQSRGSYNEQF
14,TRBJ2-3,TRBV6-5,ASSYLASGSTDTQY
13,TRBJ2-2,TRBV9,ASSVEERGTGELF
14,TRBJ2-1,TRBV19,ASSITNRGRSNEQF
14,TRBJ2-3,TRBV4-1,ASSQDLTGGTDTQY
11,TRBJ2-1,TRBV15,ATSREQHNEQF
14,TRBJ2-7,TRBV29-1,SATPAGLAGGYEQY
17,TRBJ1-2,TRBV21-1,ASSKVYRDTLKRSYGYT
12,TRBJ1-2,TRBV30,AWRDRVALYGYT
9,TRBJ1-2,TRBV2,ASSGLGGYT
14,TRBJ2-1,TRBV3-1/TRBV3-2,ASSQELAGGYNEQF
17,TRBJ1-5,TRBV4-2,ASSHDPRDRGKSNQPQH
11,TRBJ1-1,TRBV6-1,ASSEARDTEAF
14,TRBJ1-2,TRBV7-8,ASSLVGGQIYYGYT
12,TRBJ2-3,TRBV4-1,ASSQPTSSNTQY
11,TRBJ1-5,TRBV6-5,ASSLGADQPQH
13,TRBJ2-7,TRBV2,ASSESGTSSYEQY
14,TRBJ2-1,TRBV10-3,AISDPGREGQNEQF
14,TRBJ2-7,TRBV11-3,ASSLGSPGGSYEQY
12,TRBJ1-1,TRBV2,ASSADRFSSEAF
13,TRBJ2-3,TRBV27,ASSGGAGSTDTQY
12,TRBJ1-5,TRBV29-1,SARSPDSNQPQH